One sample yielded the 27 T cell receptor beta chains listed below, sequenced in a study of T cells in Graves' hyperthyroidism and ophthalmopathy. The CDR3 regions of TCR beta were amplified from RNA transcripts. First-round RT-PCR with HTBI primers amplified the TCR CDR3 region. TCRdb itself ran the multiplex PCR reads through MiXCR, one entry per CDR3 protein. Among a few hundred thousand distinct CDR3 sequences listed, around a sixth were seen once. Material: blood. These TCRs come from a man aged 18 to 30 with Graves' ophthalmopathy.

This clonotype has a count of ten or more. V usage is TRBV5-8 and J usage is TRBJ1-5; TRBD1 aligns across 7 bases. The germline gives CDR1 SGHTS, CDR2 YDEGEE. This CDR3 spans 16 amino acids. V dropped 3 bases and J dropped 2; count of bases not matched to a gene: 8. CDR3 sequence: CASSWKGATGNQPQHF. The CDR3 DNA is TGTGCCAGCAGCTGGAAGGGGGCGACGGGCAATCAGCCCCAGCATTTT.

In regard to this clonotype: A much larger clone differs by one base, so this may be a read error. The chain employs TRBV5-1 and TRBJ2-1; D possibly uses TRBD1 or TRBD2 (6 bases each). Deletions cut 1 base from V and 5 bases from J, with 13 bases between. Germline-derived CDR1 and CDR2 are SGHRS and YFSETQ. This CDR3 region has 15 residues. The CDR3 region has the DNA TGCGCCAGCAGCTTGCCTAGCGAGGGGGACAATGAGCAGTTCTTC. Protein sequence: CASSLPSEGDNEQFF.

The chain uses TRBV29-1 and TRBJ2-7; TRBD1 is a possible D gene (6 bases). Germline CDR1 SQVTM, CDR2 ANQGSEA. V was clipped by 5 bases and J by 4 bases, with 9 bases between them. The CDR3 has 11 residues. Here the CDR3 reads CSVRQDYEQYF. The CDR3 bases are TGCAGCGTTCGACAGGATTACGAGCAGTACTTC.

This clonotype was found many times. The V call is TRBV7-9, the J call TRBJ2-1; 10 bases are shared with TRBD2. Germline assignment: CDR1 SEHNR and CDR2 FQNEAQ (reference sequence). Trimming cost V 3 bases and J 5 bases; bases outside gene matches: 7. The CDR3 has 16 residues. The CDR3 spells CASSFQSGRAHNEQFF. Written as DNA, the CDR3 is TGTGCCAGCAGCTTCCAGAGCGGGAGGGCCCACAATGAGCAGTTCTTC.

This clonotype was counted many times. The chain combines TRBV27 with TRBJ1-5; tentative D call: TRBD1 (6 bases). Germline V gene data show CDR1 as MNHEY and CDR2 as SMNVEV (reference sequence). There are 19 residues in the CDR3. The V end lost 5 bases, the J end lost 4 bases, and 27 bases lay between the germline ends. CDR3: CASSPEDSQPLGENQPQHF. CDR3 nucleotide sequence: TGTGCCAGCAGTCCCGAGGACAGTCAACCCCTCGGGGAGAATCAGCCCCAGCATTTT.

This clonotype occurred a few times. The rearrangement joins TRBV7-6 to TRBJ1-3, with TRBD1 matching 9 bases. The junction had 8 bases not matched to a gene; V was cut back by 5 bases and J by 0 bases. Germline-derived CDR1 and CDR2 are SGHVS and FNYEAQ. The CDR3 totals 17 residues. The CDR3 here is CASSHRDRESSGNTIYF. The CDR3 DNA is TGTGCCAGCAGCCACCGGGACAGGGAAAGCTCTGGAAACACCATATATTTT.

The chain couples TRBV28 to TRBJ2-5; D call uncertain. The V gene's germline CDR1 is MDHEN and CDR2 SYDVKM. The germline V and J ends were trimmed by 0 bases and 5 bases, with 7 bases remaining between them. CDR3 length: 13 residues. The CDR3 sequence: CASSLWARETQYF. The CDR3 bases are TGTGCCAGCAGTTTATGGGCCAGGGAGACCCAGTACTTC.

This clonotype was seen ten or more times. This chain links TRBV6-1 with TRBJ1-5, with D unresolved. This CDR3 region has 13 residues. The V end lost 7 bases, the J end lost 1 base, and 8 bases lay between the germline ends. Germline V lookup: CDR1 MNHNS, CDR2 SASEGT. The CDR3 region has the DNA TGTGCCAGCACCTCAGACAGCAATCAGCCCCAGCATTTT. Amino acids: CASTSDSNQPQHF.

This clonotype has ten or more counts. The J gene is TRBJ1-4, the V gene TRBV12-3 or TRBV12-4; 8 bases align to TRBD1. Trimming cost V 3 bases and J 8 bases; bases outside gene matches: 5. The CDR3 is made up of 14 amino acids. The CDR3 region has the DNA TGTGCCAGCAGTTTCCAGGGGGCGCGGGAAAAACTGTTTTTT. It yields the protein CASSFQGAREKLFF.

This clonotype has just a few counts. The CDR3 loop reads CASKPPGQGSYNSPLHF. CDR3 coding DNA: TGTGCCAGCAAGCCGCCGGGACAGGGGTCCTATAATTCACCCCTCCACTTT. The gene calls are TRBV6-1 and TRBJ1-6; 10 bases line up with TRBD1. After removal of 7 bases from V and 1 base from J, the junction contained 7 bases not matched to a gene. In germline, CDR1 is MNHNS, CDR2 SASEGT. CDR3 length: 17 amino acids.

The gene calls are TRBV20-1 and TRBJ1-5; no firm D call. The CDR3 runs to 13 residues. Germline V lookup: CDR1 DFQATT, CDR2 SNEGSKA (reference sequence). Trimming took 3 bases from V and 2 from J, leaving 8 bases between them. The CDR3 here is CSARMDGNQPQHF. CDR3 coding DNA: TGCAGTGCTAGGATGGACGGCAATCAGCCCCAGCATTTT.

The chain uses TRBV2 and TRBJ1-1; 10 bases are shared with TRBD1. V was clipped by 8 bases and J by 4 bases; unmatched bases: 4. Germline values: CDR1 SNHLY, CDR2 FYNNEI. CDR3 size: 13 residues. The DNA for the CDR3 is TGTGCCAGCCAGAGGACAGGGGGCACTGAAGCTTTCTTT. It specifies CASQRTGGTEAFF.

This clonotype turned up a few times. This rearrangement joins TRBV12-3 or TRBV12-4 to TRBJ2-1, with TRBD1 matching over 7 bases. V lost 5 bases, J lost 9 bases, and 7 bases stayed unmatched. The CDR3 runs 13 residues. CDR3 DNA: TGTGCCAGCAGTGAATACAGGGGTTTTGAGCAGTTCTTC. Its translation: CASSEYRGFEQFF.

For this clonotype: One junction end disagrees with the germline gene, perhaps due to a read error. The CDR3, as DNA: TGTACCAGCAACGGGCCTAGCAGCCCCTACGAGCAGTACTTC. As protein: CTSNGPSSPYEQYF. The V and J genes are TRBV6-2 or TRBV6-3 and TRBJ2-7; D is perhaps TRBD2 (5 bases). Per germline, CDR1 MNHEY and CDR2 SVGEGT. The CDR3 extends over 14 amino acids.

V is TRBV25-1 and J is TRBJ1-4; 8 bases match TRBD1. This CDR3 is 14 amino acids long. From germline, CDR1 is MGHDK and CDR2 SYGVNS. V shed 6 bases and J 5 bases; nucleotides not matched to a gene: 5. The CDR3 DNA sequence: TGTGCCAGCAGGGGACAGGCCTTAAATGAAAAACTGTTTTTT. It codes for CASRGQALNEKLFF.

This clonotype has at least ten counts. The chain uses TRBV27 and TRBJ1-1; the D gene is possibly TRBD1 (5 bases). V was shortened by 7 bases and J by 1 base, with 13 bases between the two germline ends. Germline V CDR1 and CDR2: MNHEY, SMNVEV (reference sequence). CDR3 length: 14 amino acids. The DNA for the CDR3 is TGTGCCAGCACCCCGTCCGGGGGGAACACTGAAGCTTTCTTT. Translated, it gives CASTPSGGNTEAFF.

This clonotype was counted only a few times. Just one base apart from a much larger clone, this may be a read error. The chain has TRBV5-1 and TRBJ1-3, with D unresolved. The CDR3 sequence is 14 residues long. Per the germline V gene, CDR1 is SGHRS and CDR2 is YFSETQ. CDR3 region: CAGSPGNPGNTIYF. CDR3 DNA: TGCGCCGGCAGCCCCGGGAACCCCGGGAACACCATATATTTT.

This clonotype was seen more than once but under ten times. This rearrangement joins TRBV19 to TRBJ1-3, with TRBD1 matching 8 bases. V was pared by 10 bases and J by 2 bases, with 10 bases of the junction left unmatched. Germline V gives CDR1 LNHDA, CDR2 SQIVND (reference sequence). This CDR3 has 15 residues. The CDR3 region has the DNA TGTGCCACCTGGACAGGGACCTCCACTGGAAACACCATATATTTT. Encoded protein: CATWTGTSTGNTIYF.

The table lists this clonotype with a few counts. The chain is built from TRBV6-5 and TRBJ1-2; maybe TRBD1 (5 bases). V was pared by 0 bases and J by 2 bases, with 10 bases between. Germline V gene sequence: CDR1 MNHEY, CDR2 SVGAGI. The CDR3 is 15 amino acids. Here the CDR3 DNA reads TGTGCCAGCAGTTACTCCCCAGGGAGGAACTATGGCTACACCTTC. This codes for CASSYSPGRNYGYTF.

This clonotype was detected a few times. The chain carries TRBV12-3 or TRBV12-4 and TRBJ2-2, with 10 nucleotides matching TRBD2. Germline trimming cut 6 bases from V and 4 bases from J; bases unmatched to any gene: 5. This CDR3 is built from 15 residues. The CDR3 loop is CASRVTSGFTGELFF. CDR3 sequence (DNA): TGTGCCAGCAGGGTGACTAGCGGGTTCACCGGGGAGCTGTTTTTT.

The sample holds many counts of this clonotype. The chain links TRBV12-3 or TRBV12-4 to TRBJ2-1, with 9 nucleotides matching TRBD2. V trimming: 10 bases; J trimming: 8 bases; junction bases outside the gene matches: 12. The CDR3 spans 14 residues. The CDR3: CATQLGGGADEQFF. CDR3 nucleotides: TGTGCCACCCAGCTGGGCGGGGGGGCCGATGAGCAGTTCTTC.

This clonotype appeared a few times. V gene TRBV7-9 combines with J gene TRBJ1-6; 10 nucleotides align to TRBD1. V gave up 5 bases and J gave up 8 bases; unmatched junction bases: 6. The CDR3 runs 15 residues. Germline CDR1 reads SEHNR; CDR2 reads FQNEAQ (reference sequence). The CDR3 reads CASSPPGTGDSPLHF. The CDR3 nucleotides are TGTGCCAGCAGCCCCCCCGGGACAGGGGATTCACCCCTCCACTTT.

This clonotype was seen a few times. The J gene is TRBJ2-3, the V gene TRBV7-9; the D gene could be TRBD1 or TRBD2 (5 bases each). Germline loops: CDR1 SEHNR, CDR2 FQNEAQ (reference sequence). Between the trimmed V and J ends, which lost 7 bases and 0 bases, there was a span of 14 bases. The CDR3 extends over 15 amino acids. The CDR3 is CASTLRGISTDTQYF. The CDR3 DNA reads as TGTGCCAGCACCCTGAGGGGCATTAGCACAGATACGCAGTATTTT.

The chain links TRBV9 to TRBJ2-1; TRBD2 matches at 12 bases. The CDR3 length is 17 residues. Germline CDR1 SGDLS, CDR2 YYNGEE. V shed 4 bases and J 7 bases; nucleotides not matched to a gene: 12. CDR3 residues: CASSPTSGGTSWNEQFF. In DNA form, the CDR3 reads TGTGCCAGCAGCCCAACTAGCGGGGGGACTAGTTGGAATGAGCAGTTCTTC.

In this sample, this clonotype turned up a few times. This chain links TRBV5-1 with TRBJ2-2; D is unresolved. The germline V gene has CDR1 SGHRS and CDR2 YFSETQ. This CDR3 is built from 16 residues. V was trimmed by 0 bases and J by 0 bases, leaving 9 bases between them. CDR3 amino acids: CASSLEARSNTGELFF. The CDR3 nucleotides read TGCGCCAGCAGCTTGGAGGCCAGGTCGAACACCGGGGAGCTGTTTTTT. Combining the CDR3 with reference TRBV5-1 and TRBJ2-2 gives the whole variable domain KAGVTQTPRYLIKTRGQQVTLSCSPISGHRSVSWYQQTPGQGLQFLFEYFSETQRNKGNFPGRFSGRQFSNSRSEMNVSTLELGDSALYLCASSLEARSNTGELFFGEGSRLTVL.

Ten or more counts support this clonotype. The genes are TRBV7-6 and TRBJ2-5; D ambiguous. The V and J ends lost 2 bases and 5 bases respectively, with 12 bases between them. The V gene's germline CDR1 is SGHVS and CDR2 FNYEAQ. The CDR3 consists of 14 residues. The CDR3 loop reads CASSLTPKWETQYF. The CDR3 bases are TGTGCCAGCAGCTTAACCCCGAAGTGGGAGACCCAGTACTTC.

V gene TRBV4-1 combines with J gene TRBJ2-5; 8 nucleotides agree with TRBD2. This CDR3 has 15 residues. Trimming at V came to 1 base and at J to 1 base, leaving 2 bases not matched to a gene. Germline CDR1 is MGHRA and CDR2 is YSYEKL. DNA for the CDR3: TGCGCCAGCAGCCAAGCGGGGGGGCGCCAAGAGACCCAGTACTTC. Translating gives CASSQAGGRQETQYF.